A selection of T cell receptor beta chains follows, all from one sample in a study of OX40 agonist ivuxolimab in advanced cancers. Repertoires were generated with immunoSEQ multiplex PCR, while TCRdb's copy carries only in-frame clones and drops some. Among some 43,000 clones listed, around nine tenths were seen once. The sample consisted of CD4+ or CD8+ T cells sorted from blood, taken in a trial of the OX40 agonist ivuxolimab. Receptors were obtained from an adult with an advanced solid tumor such as melanoma, head and neck, liver or kidney cancer. The CDR3 runs from the conserved cysteine through the conserved F or W. The order of the fields is clone size, J gene, D gene, V gene, CDR3 protein, CDR3 DNA. A D gene is named only where the DNA matches it firmly. Rows may omit the clone size; those that give it use once, few, many or a size class.

clone_size: NA
j_call: TRBJ2-3
d_call: NA
v_call: TRBV15
cdr3_aa: CATSSTSAGTDTQYF
cdr3_nt: TGTGCCACCAGCAGCACTTCGGCGGGCACAGATACGCAGTATTTT

clone_size: NA
j_call: TRBJ2-7
d_call: TRBD2
v_call: TRBV12-5
cdr3_aa: CASGLGGASYEQYF
cdr3_nt: TGTGCTAGTGGACTCGGGGGGGCATCCTACGAGCAGTACTTC

clone_size: NA
j_call: TRBJ2-7
d_call: TRBD1
v_call: TRBV19
cdr3_aa: CASSTRDRVFYEQYF
cdr3_nt: TGTGCCAGTAGTACCCGGGACAGAGTCTTCTACGAGCAGTACTTC

clone_size: NA
j_call: TRBJ2-3
d_call: TRBD2
v_call: TRBV6-4
cdr3_aa: CASRLAATDTQYF
cdr3_nt: TGTGCCAGTAGACTAGCGGCAACAGATACGCAGTATTTT

clone_size: NA
j_call: TRBJ2-7
d_call: NA
v_call: TRBV4-3
cdr3_aa: CASSQDRDFAYEQYF
cdr3_nt: TGCGCCAGCAGCCAAGATAGGGATTTCGCTTACGAGCAGTACTTC

clone_size: NA
j_call: TRBJ2-7
d_call: TRBD1
v_call: TRBV6-6
cdr3_aa: CASSLTGSGEQYF
cdr3_nt: TGTGCCAGCAGTTTGACAGGGTCGGGCGAGCAGTACTTC

clone_size: NA
j_call: TRBJ2-3
d_call: NA
v_call: TRBV6-5
cdr3_aa: CASSGGTDTQYF
cdr3_nt: TGTGCCAGCAGTGGGGGCACAGATACGCAGTATTTT

clone_size: NA
j_call: TRBJ2-5
d_call: NA
v_call: TRBV27
cdr3_aa: CASSHTTGGIGYF
cdr3_nt: TGTGCCAGCAGTCACACCACCGGGGGAATAGGGTACTTC

clone_size: NA
j_call: TRBJ2-6
d_call: TRBD2
v_call: TRBV4-3
cdr3_aa: CASSQFFRLAPNSGANVLTF
cdr3_nt: TGCGCCAGCAGCCAATTCTTTCGACTAGCCCCCAACTCTGGGGCCAACGTCCTGACTTTC

clone_size: NA
j_call: TRBJ2-3
d_call: TRBD1
v_call: TRBV27
cdr3_aa: CASRYVPRRDRYTDTQYF
cdr3_nt: TGTGCCAGCCGCTACGTCCCCCGCCGGGACAGGTATACAGATACGCAGTATTTT

clone_size: NA
j_call: TRBJ2-1
d_call: NA
v_call: TRBV6-5
cdr3_aa: CASRSGLRTEQFF
cdr3_nt: TGTGCCAGCAGATCCGGACTTCGCACAGAGCAGTTCTTC

clone_size: NA
j_call: TRBJ2-7
d_call: TRBD1
v_call: TRBV6-5
cdr3_aa: CASSYSSGGPKNEQYF
cdr3_nt: TGTGCCAGCAGTTACTCCTCAGGGGGCCCTAAAAACGAGCAGTACTTC

clone_size: NA
j_call: TRBJ1-1
d_call: NA
v_call: TRBV6-5
cdr3_aa: CASSYRRPPVNTEAFF
cdr3_nt: TGTGCCAGCAGTTACCGCCGCCCACCGGTGAACACTGAAGCTTTCTTT

clone_size: NA
j_call: TRBJ2-6
d_call: NA
v_call: TRBV7-7
cdr3_aa: CASSLPAKQSRANVLTF
cdr3_nt: TGTGCCAGCAGCCTACCAGCTAAGCAAAGTCGGGCCAACGTCCTGACTTTC

clone_size: NA
j_call: TRBJ2-3
d_call: NA
v_call: TRBV27
cdr3_aa: CASSFLGDTQYF
cdr3_nt: TGTGCCAGCAGTTTTCTTGGGGATACGCAGTATTTT

clone_size: NA
j_call: TRBJ2-7
d_call: TRBD1
v_call: TRBV9
cdr3_aa: CASSAPGQGFYEQYF
cdr3_nt: TGTGCCAGCAGCGCTCCGGGACAGGGTTTCTACGAGCAGTACTTC

clone_size: NA
j_call: TRBJ2-1
d_call: NA
v_call: TRBV19
cdr3_aa: CASSISGSSYNEQFF
cdr3_nt: TGTGCCAGTAGTATCAGCGGCAGCTCCTACAATGAGCAGTTCTTC

clone_size: NA
j_call: TRBJ1-5
d_call: NA
v_call: TRBV7-9
cdr3_aa: CASSIGTVENQPQHF
cdr3_nt: TGTGCCAGCAGCATCGGGACTGTGGAAAATCAGCCCCAGCATTTT

clone_size: NA
j_call: TRBJ2-7
d_call: TRBD2
v_call: TRBV27
cdr3_aa: CASRRLAGGGRNEQYF
cdr3_nt: TGTGCCAGCAGGAGACTAGCGGGAGGTGGTAGGAACGAGCAGTACTTC

clone_size: NA
j_call: TRBJ2-3
d_call: NA
v_call: TRBV29-1
cdr3_aa: CSVRMDTQYF
cdr3_nt: TGCAGCGTTCGAATGGATACGCAGTATTTT

clone_size: once
j_call: TRBJ2-3
d_call: NA
v_call: TRBV5-6
cdr3_aa: CASSLLRQGTDTQYF
cdr3_nt: TGTGCCAGCAGCCTACTAAGACAGGGCACAGATACGCAGTATTTT

clone_size: once
j_call: TRBJ2-1
d_call: TRBD2
v_call: TRBV27
cdr3_aa: CAGSPGGGPLRNNEQFF
cdr3_nt: TGTGCCGGCAGCCCTGGGGGAGGGCCCCTTCGGAACAATGAGCAGTTCTTC

clone_size: NA
j_call: TRBJ1-1
d_call: NA
v_call: TRBV7-6
cdr3_aa: CASSLAGNTEAFF
cdr3_nt: TGTGCCAGCAGCTTAGCAGGGAACACTGAAGCTTTCTTT

clone_size: NA
j_call: TRBJ2-7
d_call: NA
v_call: TRBV5-5
cdr3_aa: CASSLLSFQIIHEQYF
cdr3_nt: TGTGCCAGCAGCCTGTTATCGTTCCAAATTATCCACGAGCAGTACTTC

clone_size: NA
j_call: TRBJ1-2
d_call: NA
v_call: TRBV6-5
cdr3_aa: CASSYANPMYYTF
cdr3_nt: TGTGCCAGCAGTTACGCCAACCCTATGTACTACACCTTC

clone_size: NA
j_call: TRBJ2-3
d_call: NA
v_call: TRBV14
cdr3_aa: CASSQDHTDTQYF
cdr3_nt: TGTGCCAGCAGCCAAGACCACACAGATACGCAGTATTTT